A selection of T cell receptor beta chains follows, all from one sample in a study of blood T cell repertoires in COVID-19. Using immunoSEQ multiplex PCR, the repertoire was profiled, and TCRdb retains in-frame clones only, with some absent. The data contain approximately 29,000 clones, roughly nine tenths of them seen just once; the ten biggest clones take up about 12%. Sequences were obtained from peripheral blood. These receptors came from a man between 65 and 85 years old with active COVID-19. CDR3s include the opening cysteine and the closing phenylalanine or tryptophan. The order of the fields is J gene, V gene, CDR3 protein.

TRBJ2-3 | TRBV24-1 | CATSDAGTFTDTQYF
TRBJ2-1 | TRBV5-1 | CASRFWGSGSSSYNEQFF
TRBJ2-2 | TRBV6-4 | CASSPLAGVPGELFF
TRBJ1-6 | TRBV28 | CASSPGQTNSPLHF
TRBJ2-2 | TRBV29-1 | CSAEGRLNTGELFF
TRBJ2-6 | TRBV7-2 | CASSLALAGGVGANVLTF
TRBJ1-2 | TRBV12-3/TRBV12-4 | CASRHRGLGYTF
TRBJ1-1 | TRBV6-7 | CAISLRIHSNTEAFF
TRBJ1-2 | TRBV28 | CASSLTAGQGVNDYGYTF
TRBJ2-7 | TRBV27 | CASSLKRTHYEQYF
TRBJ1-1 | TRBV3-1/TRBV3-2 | CASSHRDRETEAFF
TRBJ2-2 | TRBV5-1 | CASSLGSQGNTGELFF
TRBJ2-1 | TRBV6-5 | CASSYLNEQFF
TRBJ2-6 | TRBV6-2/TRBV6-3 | CASSNSFSGANVLTF
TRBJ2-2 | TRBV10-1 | CASSGDREDRGAVF
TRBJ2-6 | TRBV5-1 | CASSSIGQGASGANVLTF
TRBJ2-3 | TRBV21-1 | CASSSVTARPHRDTQYF